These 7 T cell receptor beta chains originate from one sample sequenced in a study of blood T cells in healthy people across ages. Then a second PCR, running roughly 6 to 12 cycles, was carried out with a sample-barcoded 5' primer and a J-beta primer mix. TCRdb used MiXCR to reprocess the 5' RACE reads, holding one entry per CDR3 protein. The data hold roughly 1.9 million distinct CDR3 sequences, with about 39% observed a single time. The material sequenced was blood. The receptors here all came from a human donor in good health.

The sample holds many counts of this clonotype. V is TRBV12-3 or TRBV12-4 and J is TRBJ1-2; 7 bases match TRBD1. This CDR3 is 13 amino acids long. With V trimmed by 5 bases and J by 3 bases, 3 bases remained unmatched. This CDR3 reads CASSRDSYYGYTF. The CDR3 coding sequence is TGTGCCAGCAGTAGGGACAGCTACTATGGCTACACCTTC.

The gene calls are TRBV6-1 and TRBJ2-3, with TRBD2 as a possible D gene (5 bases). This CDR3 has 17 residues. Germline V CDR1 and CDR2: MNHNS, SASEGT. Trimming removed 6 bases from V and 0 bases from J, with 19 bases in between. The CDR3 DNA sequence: TGTGCCAGCAGCCCTAACGGACTTATATCTAGCACAGATACGCAGTATTTT. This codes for CASSPNGLISSTDTQYF.

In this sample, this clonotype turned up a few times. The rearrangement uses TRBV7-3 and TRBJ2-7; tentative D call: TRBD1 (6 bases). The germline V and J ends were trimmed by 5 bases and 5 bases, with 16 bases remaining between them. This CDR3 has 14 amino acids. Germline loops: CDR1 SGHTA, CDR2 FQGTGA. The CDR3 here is CASSPRNRADEQYF. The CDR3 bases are TGTGCCAGCAGCCCCCGCAACAGGGCCGACGAGCAGTACTTC.

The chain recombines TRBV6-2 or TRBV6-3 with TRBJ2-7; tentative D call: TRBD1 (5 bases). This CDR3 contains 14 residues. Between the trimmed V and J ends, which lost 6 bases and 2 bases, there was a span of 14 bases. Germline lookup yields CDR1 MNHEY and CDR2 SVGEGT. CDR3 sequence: CASSQNLRAYEQYF. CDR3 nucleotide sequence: TGTGCCAGCAGCCAGAATCTCAGGGCCTACGAGCAGTACTTC.

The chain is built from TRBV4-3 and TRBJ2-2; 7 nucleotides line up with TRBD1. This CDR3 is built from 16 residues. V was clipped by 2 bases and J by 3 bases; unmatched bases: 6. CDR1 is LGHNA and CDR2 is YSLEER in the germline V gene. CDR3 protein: CASSQSDRVYTGELFF. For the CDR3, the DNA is TGCGCCAGCAGCCAATCCGACAGGGTTTACACCGGGGAGCTGTTTTTT.

DNA of the CDR3: TGTGCCAGCAGTTTCGCCCTCAGGGGTGCAGACTATGGCTACACCTTC. Amino acids: CASSFALRGADYGYTF. The chain carries TRBV12-3 or TRBV12-4 and TRBJ1-2; D might be TRBD1 (6 bases). Trimming took 3 bases from V and 3 from J, leaving 17 bases between them. The CDR3 length is 16 residues.

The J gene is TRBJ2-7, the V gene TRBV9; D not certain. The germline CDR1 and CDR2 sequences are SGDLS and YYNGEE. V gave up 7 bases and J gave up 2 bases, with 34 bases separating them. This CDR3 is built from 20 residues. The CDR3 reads CASLPPSVVEEAPLTYEQYF. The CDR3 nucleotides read TGTGCCAGCCTCCCACCCAGCGTAGTGGAAGAAGCTCCTCTTACCTACGAGCAGTACTTC. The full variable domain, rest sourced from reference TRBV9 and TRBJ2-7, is DSGVTQTPKHLITATGQRVTLRCSPRSGDLSVYWYQQSLDQGLQFLIQYYNGEERAKGNILERFSAQQFPDLHSELNLSSLELGDSALYFCASLPPSVVEEAPLTYEQYFGPGTRLTVT.